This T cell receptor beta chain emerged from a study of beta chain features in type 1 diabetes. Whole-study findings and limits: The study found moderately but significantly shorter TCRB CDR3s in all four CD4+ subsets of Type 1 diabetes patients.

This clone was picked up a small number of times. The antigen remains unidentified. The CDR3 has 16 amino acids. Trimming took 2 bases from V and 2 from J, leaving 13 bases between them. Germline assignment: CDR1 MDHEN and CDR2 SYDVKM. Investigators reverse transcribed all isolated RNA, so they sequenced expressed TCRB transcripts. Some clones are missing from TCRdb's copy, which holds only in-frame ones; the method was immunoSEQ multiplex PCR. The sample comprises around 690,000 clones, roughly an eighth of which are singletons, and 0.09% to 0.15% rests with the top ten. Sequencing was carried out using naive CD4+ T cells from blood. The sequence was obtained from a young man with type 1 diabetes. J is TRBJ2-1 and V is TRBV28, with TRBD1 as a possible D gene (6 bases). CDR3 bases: TGTGCCAGCAGTTTAGTTCAGGGGCCGACCTACAATGAGCAGTTCTTC. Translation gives CASSLVQGPTYNEQFF.